The following is a TCR beta chain sequence with its context. What it binds is not known. The protocol was immunoSEQ multiplex PCR, while the TCRdb copy is restricted to in-frame clones and leaves out a portion. The data show 65,000 to 90,000 clones, 93% seen once. This CDR3 is 15 amino acids long. The germline V gene has CDR1 LNHDA and CDR2 SQIVND (reference sequence). Trimming left V 5 bases short and J 4 bases short, with 15 bases between. This specimen belongs to a study of siplizumab effects on memory and regulatory T cells. Findings of the study overall: Proliferating siplizumab-cultured Tregs lacked confirmed suppressive function.

The clonotype originates from a human donor in good health. The source material was CD8+ T cells sorted from blood. The V gene is TRBV19, the J gene TRBJ1-3; D may be TRBD1 (5 bases). The CDR3 sequence is CASSVPTVPGNTIYF. The DNA for the CDR3 is TGTGCCAGTAGTGTTCCGACAGTACCGGGAAACACCATATATTTT.